This TCR beta chain originates from a study of cytomegalovirus exposure and HLA in healthy donors. Overall study: In an earlier analysis, around 100 million unique TCR beta sequences were found from approximately 170 million T cells. Overall study findings and caveats: By HLA locus, TCR association rates varied in a later analysis, with DRB1 showing the most and HLA-C the fewest. Later analysis found that TCR beta chains associated with HLA were more clonally expanded than other, equally common chains.

PCR primers comprised 60 Vbeta and 13 Jbeta primers. This table comes from immunoSEQ multiplex PCR, and its TCRdb copy is limited to in-frame clones, with some not included. The sample yields about 160,000 clones, 75% to 85% seen once. Worth noting for this clone: What it binds is unknown.

Germline loops: CDR1 SGHVS, CDR2 FNYEAQ. The CDR3 extends over 17 amino acids. J was trimmed by 4 bases and V by 5 bases; bases with no gene match: 7. The TCR comes from a man between 50 and 59 years old in good health and CMV-seropositive. The rearrangement links TRBV7-6 to TRBJ2-2, with 13 bases fitting TRBD2. The sample taken for sequencing was PBMCs. CDR3 sequence (DNA): TGTGCCAGCAGCGTTACTAGCGGGAGGGTCGGCACCGGGGAGCTGTTTTTT. It specifies CASSVTSGRVGTGELFF.